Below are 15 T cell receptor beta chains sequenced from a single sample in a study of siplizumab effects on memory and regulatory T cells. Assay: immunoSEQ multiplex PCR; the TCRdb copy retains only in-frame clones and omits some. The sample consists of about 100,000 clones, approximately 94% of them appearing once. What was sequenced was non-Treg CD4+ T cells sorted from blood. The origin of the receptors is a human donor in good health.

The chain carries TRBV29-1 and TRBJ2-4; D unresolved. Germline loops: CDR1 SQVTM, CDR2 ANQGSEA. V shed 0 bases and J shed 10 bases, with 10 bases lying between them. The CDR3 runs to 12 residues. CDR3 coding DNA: TGCAGCGTTGAAGATCTATCTGGGATTCAGTACTTC. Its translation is CSVEDLSGIQYF.

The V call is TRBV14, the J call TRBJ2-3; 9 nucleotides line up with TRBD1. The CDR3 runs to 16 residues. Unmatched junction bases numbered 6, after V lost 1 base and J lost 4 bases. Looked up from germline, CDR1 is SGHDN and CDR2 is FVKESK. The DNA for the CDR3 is TGTGCCAGCAGCCAAGGAGGGACAGGGTATGCAGATACGCAGTATTTT. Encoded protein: CASSQGGTGYADTQYF. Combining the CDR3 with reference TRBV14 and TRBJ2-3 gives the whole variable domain EAGVTQFPSHSVIEKGQTVTLRCDPISGHDNLYWYRRVMGKEIKFLLHFVKESKQDESGMPNNRFLAERTGGTYSTLKVQPAELEDSGVYFCASSQGGTGYADTQYFGPGTRLTVL.

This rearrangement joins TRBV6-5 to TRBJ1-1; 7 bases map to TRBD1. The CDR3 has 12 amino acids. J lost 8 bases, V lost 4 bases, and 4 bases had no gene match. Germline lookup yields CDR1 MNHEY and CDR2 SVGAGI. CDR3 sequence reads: CASSFTGDEAFF. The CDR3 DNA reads TGTGCCAGCAGTTTCACAGGGGACGAAGCTTTCTTT.

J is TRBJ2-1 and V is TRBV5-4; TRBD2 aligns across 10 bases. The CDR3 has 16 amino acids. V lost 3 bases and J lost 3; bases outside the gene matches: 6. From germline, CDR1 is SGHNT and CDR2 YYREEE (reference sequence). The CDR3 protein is CASSSTSGIFYNEQFF. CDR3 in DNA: TGTGCCAGCAGCTCCACTAGCGGGATTTTCTACAATGAGCAGTTCTTC.

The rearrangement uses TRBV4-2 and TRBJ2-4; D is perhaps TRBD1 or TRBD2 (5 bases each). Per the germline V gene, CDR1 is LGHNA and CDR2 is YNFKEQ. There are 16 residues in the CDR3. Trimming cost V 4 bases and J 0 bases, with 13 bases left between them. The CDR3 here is CASSPDLGVAKNIQYF. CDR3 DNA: TGTGCCAGCAGCCCGGACTTAGGGGTAGCCAAAAACATTCAGTACTTC.

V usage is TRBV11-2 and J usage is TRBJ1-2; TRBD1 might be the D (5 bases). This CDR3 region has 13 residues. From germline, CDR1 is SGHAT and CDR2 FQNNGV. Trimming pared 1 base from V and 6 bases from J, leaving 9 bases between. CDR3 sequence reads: CASSLVAGNGYTF. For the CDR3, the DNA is TGTGCCAGCAGCTTAGTGGCAGGGAATGGCTACACCTTC.

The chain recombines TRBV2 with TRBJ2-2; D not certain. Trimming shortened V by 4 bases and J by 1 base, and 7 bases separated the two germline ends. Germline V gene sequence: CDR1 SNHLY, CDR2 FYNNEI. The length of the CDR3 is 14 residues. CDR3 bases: TGTGCCAGCAGTGTCAACAGGAACACCGGGGAGCTGTTTTTT. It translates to CASSVNRNTGELFF.

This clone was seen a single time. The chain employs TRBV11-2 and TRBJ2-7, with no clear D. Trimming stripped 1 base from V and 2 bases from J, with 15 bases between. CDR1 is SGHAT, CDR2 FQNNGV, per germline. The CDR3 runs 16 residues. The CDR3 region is CASSLVWGSSPYEQYF. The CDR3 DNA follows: TGTGCCAGCAGCTTAGTCTGGGGAAGTTCTCCCTACGAGCAGTACTTC.

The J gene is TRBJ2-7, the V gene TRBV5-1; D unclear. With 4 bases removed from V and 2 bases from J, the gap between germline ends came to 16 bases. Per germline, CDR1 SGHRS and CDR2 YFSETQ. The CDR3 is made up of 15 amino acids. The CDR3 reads CASSAVPTSTYEQYF. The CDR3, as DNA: TGCGCCAGCAGCGCCGTGCCTACTTCCACCTACGAGCAGTACTTC.

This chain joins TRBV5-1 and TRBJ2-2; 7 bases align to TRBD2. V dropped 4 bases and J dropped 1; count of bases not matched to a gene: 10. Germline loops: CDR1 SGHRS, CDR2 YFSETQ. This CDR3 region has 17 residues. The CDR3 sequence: CASSTRGSPLNTGELFF. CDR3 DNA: TGCGCCAGCAGCACCCGCGGGAGCCCGTTGAACACCGGGGAGCTGTTTTTT. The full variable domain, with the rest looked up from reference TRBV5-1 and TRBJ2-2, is KAGVTQTPRYLIKTRGQQVTLSCSPISGHRSVSWYQQTPGQGLQFLFEYFSETQRNKGNFPGRFSGRQFSNSRSEMNVSTLELGDSALYLCASSTRGSPLNTGELFFGEGSRLTVL.

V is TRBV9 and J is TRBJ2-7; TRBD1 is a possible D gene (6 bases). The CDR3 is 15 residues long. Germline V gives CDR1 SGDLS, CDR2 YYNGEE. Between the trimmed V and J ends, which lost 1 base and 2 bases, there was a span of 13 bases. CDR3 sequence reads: CASSVSRGPPYEQYF. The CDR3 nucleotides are TGTGCCAGCAGCGTATCCAGGGGCCCCCCCTACGAGCAGTACTTC.

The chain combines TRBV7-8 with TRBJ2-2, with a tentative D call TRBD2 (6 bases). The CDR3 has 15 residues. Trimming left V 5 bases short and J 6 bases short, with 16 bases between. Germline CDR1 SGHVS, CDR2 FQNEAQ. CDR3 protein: CASSRARGIPGELFF. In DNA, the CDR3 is TGTGCCAGCAGCCGCGCACGGGGGATCCCCGGGGAGCTGTTTTTT.

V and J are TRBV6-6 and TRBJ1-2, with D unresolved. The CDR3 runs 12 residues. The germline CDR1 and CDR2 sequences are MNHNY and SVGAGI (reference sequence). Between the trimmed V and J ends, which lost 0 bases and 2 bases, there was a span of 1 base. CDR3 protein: CASSYSNYGYTF. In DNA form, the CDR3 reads TGTGCCAGCAGTTACTCGAACTATGGCTACACCTTC.

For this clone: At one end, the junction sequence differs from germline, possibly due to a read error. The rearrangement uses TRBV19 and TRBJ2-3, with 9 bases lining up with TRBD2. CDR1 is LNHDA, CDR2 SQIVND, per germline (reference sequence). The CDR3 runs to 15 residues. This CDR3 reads CASSPRGTSTNTQYF. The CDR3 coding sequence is TGTGCCAGTAGTCCTCGGGGGACTAGCACAAATACGCAGTATTTT.

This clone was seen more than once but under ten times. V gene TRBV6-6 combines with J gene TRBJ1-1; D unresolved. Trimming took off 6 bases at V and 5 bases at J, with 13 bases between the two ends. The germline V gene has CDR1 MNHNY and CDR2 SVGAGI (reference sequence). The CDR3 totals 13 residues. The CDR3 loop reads CASRAVPRTEAFF. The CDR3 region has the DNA TGTGCCAGCAGGGCGGTCCCGAGGACTGAAGCTTTCTTT.